Below are 32 T cell receptor beta chains sequenced from a single sample in a study of blood T cell repertoires in COVID-19. Repertoires were generated with immunoSEQ multiplex PCR, while TCRdb's copy carries only in-frame clones and drops some. The sample records about 56,000 clones, about 89% being singletons. Sequencing input: peripheral blood. Receptors originate from a human donor in a cohort sampled during active COVID-19.

The chain joins TRBV18 to TRBJ2-7; 13 bases agree with TRBD2. Germline V CDR1 and CDR2: KGHSH, LQKENI. The CDR3 has 14 amino acids. V lost 3 bases, J lost 5 bases, and 1 base stayed unmatched. Written as DNA, the CDR3 is TGTGCCAGCTCACCGGGACTAGCGGGGAACGAGCAGTACTTC. Its protein product is CASSPGLAGNEQYF.

The J gene is TRBJ1-2, the V gene TRBV18; D uncertain. The V and J ends lost 3 bases and 8 bases respectively, with 10 bases between them. This CDR3 is 12 amino acids long. CDR1 is KGHSH and CDR2 is LQKENI in the germline V gene. CDR3 DNA: TGTGCCAGCTCACCTTCAGGCGGGGGCTACACCTTC. Translated: CASSPSGGGYTF.

This sequence joins TRBV7-2 and TRBJ2-7, with a tentative D call TRBD2 (6 bases). CDR1 is SGHTA and CDR2 is FQGNSA in the germline V gene. The CDR3 sequence is 15 residues long. V shed 5 bases and J shed 6 bases, with 20 bases lying between them. CDR3 coding DNA: TGTGCCAGCAGCCCAGGTCGGACTACTAGGCGCGAGCAGTACTTC. Its translation: CASSPGRTTRREQYF.

The V gene is TRBV3-1 (or the pseudogene TRBV3-2), the J gene TRBJ1-3; TRBD1 might be the D (6 bases). Germline V gene data show CDR1 as LGHDT and CDR2 as YNNKEL (reference sequence). V was cut by 4 bases and J by 2 bases, with 12 bases left in between. The CDR3 length is 15 residues. CDR3 coding DNA: TGTGCCAGCAGCCGGGACAACAAAGCTGGAAACACCATATATTTT. This codes for CASSRDNKAGNTIYF.

The J gene is TRBJ2-6, the V gene TRBV5-1; the D gene is possibly TRBD1 (5 bases). Germline values: CDR1 SGHRS, CDR2 YFSETQ. V lost 3 bases and J lost 0, with 10 bases in between. The CDR3 runs 16 residues. The CDR3 sequence is CASSSSRGSGANVLTF. In DNA form, the CDR3 reads TGCGCCAGCAGCTCCTCAAGGGGCTCTGGGGCCAACGTCCTGACTTTC.

CDR3 amino acids: CASSASSTGNELAFF. CDR3 sequence (DNA): TGTGCCAGTAGTGCTTCATCGACAGGGAACGAGCTAGCTTTCTTT. The chain combines TRBV19 with TRBJ1-1; TRBD1 matches 7 bases. With V trimmed by 5 bases and J by 10 bases, 16 bases remained unmatched. The CDR3 has 15 amino acids. Looked up from germline, CDR1 is LNHDA and CDR2 is SQIVND (reference sequence).

This chain connects TRBV18 to TRBJ1-3, with 7 bases identical to TRBD1. Germline CDR1 is KGHSH and CDR2 is LQKENI. The CDR3 extends over 16 amino acids. The V gene end was trimmed by 3 bases and the J gene end by 4 bases; junction bases not matched to a gene: 9. The CDR3 DNA reads as TGTGCCAGCTCACCGTCTGAGACAGGGAGCGGAAACACCATATATTTT. Translation: CASSPSETGSGNTIYF.

The J gene is TRBJ2-7, the V gene TRBV6-5; D is undetermined. The CDR3 loop spans 14 amino acids. Per germline, CDR1 MNHEY and CDR2 SVGAGI. V was cut by 0 bases and J by 2 bases, with 8 bases left in between. CDR3: CASSYSVGAYEQYF. CDR3 in DNA: TGTGCCAGCAGTTACTCGGTCGGTGCCTACGAGCAGTACTTC.

CDR3 protein: CASSLTGNTEAFF. In nucleotides, the CDR3 is TGTGCCAGCAGCCTAACAGGGAACACTGAAGCTTTCTTT. The chain links TRBV12-3 or TRBV12-4 to TRBJ1-1; a weak D match, TRBD1 (5 bases). This CDR3 comprises 13 residues. V was shortened by 6 bases and J by 1 base, with 9 bases between the two germline ends.

The chain joins TRBV3-1 (or the pseudogene TRBV3-2) to TRBJ2-3, with 8 bases identical to TRBD2. After removal of 3 bases from V and 0 bases from J, the junction contained 5 bases not matched to a gene. The germline V gene has CDR1 LGHDT and CDR2 YNNKEL (reference sequence). The CDR3 extends over 16 amino acids. CDR3 sequence: CASSHWRGVSTDTQYF. The CDR3 nucleotides are TGTGCCAGCAGCCATTGGCGGGGGGTTAGCACAGATACGCAGTATTTT.

V gene TRBV7-3 combines with J gene TRBJ1-1; TRBD1 is a possible D gene (6 bases). This CDR3 is built from 14 residues. V gave up 2 bases and J gave up 0 bases, with 7 bases separating them. Germline CDR1 SGHTA, CDR2 FQGTGA. CDR3 amino acids: CASSLDRLNTEAFF. The CDR3 DNA reads TGTGCCAGCAGCTTAGACAGGCTGAACACTGAAGCTTTCTTT.

The rearrangement uses TRBV9 and TRBJ2-3, with 12 bases lining up with TRBD2. CDR1 and CDR2 from the germline V gene are SGDLS and YYNGEE. The CDR3 has 18 amino acids. The V segment lost 0 bases and the J segment 1 base; nucleotides outside the gene matches: 6. CDR3 region: CASSVEATSGGGTDTQYF. In nucleotides, the CDR3 is TGTGCCAGCAGCGTAGAGGCGACTAGCGGGGGAGGCACAGATACGCAGTATTTT.

This chain uses TRBV2 with TRBJ1-3; D might be TRBD1 (5 bases). Germline V gene lookup returns CDR1 SNHLY and CDR2 FYNNEI. Trimming took 5 bases from V and 3 from J, leaving 8 bases between them. The CDR3 consists of 13 residues. The CDR3: CASSLGGGNTIYF. The CDR3 DNA sequence: TGTGCCAGCAGTCTGGGGGGTGGAAACACCATATATTTT.

The J gene is TRBJ2-2, the V gene TRBV5-5; D is possibly TRBD1 (6 bases). Trimming removed 1 base at V and 7 bases at J, with 11 bases between. CDR1 and CDR2 from the germline V gene are SGHKS and YYEKEE (reference sequence). The CDR3 consists of 14 residues. CDR3 coding DNA: TGTGCCAGCAGCTTGTGGCGGACAGACGGGGAGCTGTTTTTT. As protein: CASSLWRTDGELFF.

The rearrangement joins TRBV4-3 to TRBJ1-2, with 7 bases fitting TRBD1. Trimming cost V 2 bases and J 5 bases; bases outside gene matches: 5. The CDR3 consists of 14 residues. Germline CDR1 is LGHNA and CDR2 is YSLEER. The CDR3 bases are TGCGCCAGCAGCCAACGACAGGGTTGGTATGGCTACACCTTC. Translation gives CASSQRQGWYGYTF.

The gene calls are TRBV19 and TRBJ1-1, with 7 bases identical to TRBD1. After removal of 3 bases from V and 7 bases from J, the junction contained 5 bases not matched to a gene. Germline V CDR1 and CDR2: LNHDA, SQIVND (reference sequence). There are 13 residues in the CDR3. The CDR3 reads CASSMSRGDEAFF. The CDR3, as DNA: TGTGCCAGTAGTATGTCCAGGGGGGATGAAGCTTTCTTT.

The rearrangement links TRBV24-1 to TRBJ2-7; 10 bases are shared with TRBD1. Per the germline V gene, CDR1 is KGHDR and CDR2 is SFDVKD. CDR3 length equals 13 residues. The trim removed 11 bases at V and 4 bases at J, leaving 7 bases unmatched. The CDR3 reads CAIEDRGLYEQYF. DNA for the CDR3: TGTGCCATCGAAGACAGGGGGCTATACGAGCAGTACTTC.

V and J are TRBV18 and TRBJ1-3; 10 nucleotides line up with TRBD1. This CDR3 region has 18 residues. Trimming took 3 bases from V and 3 from J; bases not matched to a gene: 11. Germline assignment: CDR1 KGHSH and CDR2 LQKENI. DNA for the CDR3: TGTGCCAGCTCACCCCGGGACAGGGGAATTGTTGGTGGAAACACCATATATTTT. Translation gives CASSPRDRGIVGGNTIYF.

This rearrangement joins TRBV7-9 to TRBJ2-1, with no clear D. CDR3 size: 13 residues. Germline CDR1 and CDR2: SEHNR and FQNEAQ (reference sequence). Trimming shortened V by 1 base and J by 8 bases, and 9 bases separated the two germline ends. The CDR3 region is CASSLGLLDEQFF. DNA of the CDR3: TGTGCCAGCAGCTTAGGGTTGCTAGATGAGCAGTTCTTC.

The chain is built from TRBV6-5 and TRBJ1-2, with D tentatively TRBD1 (5 bases). Germline V gene sequence: CDR1 MNHEY, CDR2 SVGAGI. The V end was cut by 11 bases, the J end by 6 bases, with 19 bases between. The CDR3 covers 13 residues. The CDR3 coding sequence is TGTGCCGGAACCCCCCCGGGGACTCATGGCTACACCTTC. As protein: CAGTPPGTHGYTF.

The chain uses TRBV10-3 and TRBJ1-2; D ambiguous. Trimming pared 8 bases from V and 7 bases from J, leaving 14 bases between. The CDR3 sequence is 12 residues long. From germline, CDR1 is ENHRY and CDR2 SYGVKD. The CDR3 here is CAIGPGGSGYTF. DNA of the CDR3: TGTGCCATCGGGCCAGGCGGGTCTGGCTACACCTTC.

This chain connects TRBV10-3 to TRBJ1-6; D ambiguous. CDR1 and CDR2 (germline): ENHRY, SYGVKD. The length of the CDR3 is 17 residues. V gave up 0 bases and J gave up 1 base, with 10 bases separating them. As DNA, the CDR3 is TGTGCCATCAGTGAGTCCTCGGGCGGGTCCTATAATTCACCCCTCCACTTT. As protein: CAISESSGGSYNSPLHF.

The chain employs TRBV4-2 and TRBJ1-6, with 10 nucleotides matching TRBD1. The CDR3 is 18 amino acids. Unmatched junction bases numbered 9, after V lost 0 bases and J lost 7 bases. CDR1 is LGHNA, CDR2 YNFKEQ, per germline. CDR3 loop: CASSQESIMDRGNSPLHF. The DNA for the CDR3 is TGTGCCAGCAGCCAAGAGAGTATTATGGACAGGGGGAATTCACCCCTCCACTTT.

The V call is TRBV7-2, the J call TRBJ2-7, with TRBD1 identical over 9 bases. The CDR3 totals 15 residues. Germline V gene data show CDR1 as SGHTA and CDR2 as FQGNSA. The V gene end was trimmed by 6 bases and the J gene end by 2 bases; junction bases not matched to a gene: 8. The CDR3 DNA reads as TGTGCCAGCAGTAAACCCGGGACAGGGCCCTACGAGCAGTACTTC. Its translation is CASSKPGTGPYEQYF.

The CDR3 sequence: CASWTGDGVGEAFF. In DNA, the CDR3 is TGTGCCTCATGGACAGGGGACGGGGTCGGTGAAGCTTTCTTT. This chain uses TRBV7-9 with TRBJ1-1, with 9 bases lining up with TRBD1. The CDR3 has 14 residues. CDR1 and CDR2 (germline): SEHNR, FQNEAQ (reference sequence). J was trimmed by 7 bases and V by 11 bases; bases with no gene match: 14.

This chain connects TRBV4-3 to TRBJ1-2; D ambiguous. The CDR3 sequence is 16 residues long. V lost 0 bases and J lost 4, with 15 bases in between. Looked up from germline, CDR1 is LGHNA and CDR2 is YSLEER. The CDR3, as DNA: TGCGCCAGCAGCCAAGATGAAAGTGGTTGGGCCTATGGCTACACCTTC. This codes for CASSQDESGWAYGYTF.

The CDR3 protein is CAWSVQGANEKLFF. CDR3 nucleotide sequence: TGTGCCTGGAGTGTACAGGGAGCTAATGAAAAACTGTTTTTT. The chain combines TRBV30 with TRBJ1-4; a weak D match, TRBD1 (6 bases). Germline V lookup: CDR1 GTSNPN, CDR2 SVGIG (reference sequence). V lost 0 bases, J lost 3 bases, and 8 bases lay in between. The CDR3 contains 14 residues.

In its sample, this clone was seen once. The rearrangement uses TRBV7-8 and TRBJ1-4; 7 positions agree with TRBD1. Trimming at V came to 6 bases and at J to 7 bases, leaving 8 bases not matched to a gene. The germline gives CDR1 SGHVS, CDR2 FQNEAQ. This CDR3 is 14 amino acids long. The CDR3 loop reads CASRSRGAGEKLFF. In DNA form, the CDR3 reads TGTGCCAGCAGGAGCAGGGGGGCCGGTGAAAAACTGTTTTTT.

This clone was counted a few times. The V gene is TRBV14, the J gene TRBJ1-2, with 7 bases identical to TRBD1. Germline V gene sequence: CDR1 SGHDN, CDR2 FVKESK. This CDR3 comprises 15 residues. V dropped 3 bases and J dropped 4; count of bases not matched to a gene: 8. The CDR3 loop reads CASSHIQGTFYGYTF. CDR3 sequence (DNA): TGTGCCAGCAGCCACATACAGGGGACCTTCTATGGCTACACCTTC.

This rearrangement joins TRBV6-5 to TRBJ1-2, with 7 bases that match TRBD1. This CDR3 is 15 amino acids long. Unmatched junction bases numbered 9, after V lost 6 bases and J lost 2 bases. Per germline, CDR1 MNHEY and CDR2 SVGAGI. CDR3: CASSPGPGQNYGYTF. The CDR3 DNA follows: TGTGCCAGCAGCCCAGGTCCGGGACAGAACTATGGCTACACCTTC.

In this sample, this clone turned up a few times. The gene calls are TRBV7-9 and TRBJ1-5; tentatively, D is TRBD1 (5 bases). The CDR3 runs 15 residues. The V end lost 4 bases, the J end lost 1 base, and 11 bases lay between the germline ends. Germline V lookup: CDR1 SEHNR, CDR2 FQNEAQ (reference sequence). The CDR3, as DNA: TGTGCCAGCAGCTCCAGGGAAACGAGCAATCAGCCCCAGCATTTT. Translating it yields CASSSRETSNQPQHF. The variable domain in full, with the rest retrieved from reference TRBV7-9 and TRBJ1-5, is DTGVSQNPRHKITKRGQNVTFRCDPISEHNRLYWYRQTLGQGPEFLTYFQNEAQLEKSRLLSDRFSAERPKGSFSTLEIQRTEQGDSAMYLCASSSRETSNQPQHFGDGTRLSIL.

This clone turned up a few times. This chain connects TRBV3-1 (or the pseudogene TRBV3-2) to TRBJ2-7, with D possibly TRBD2 on 6 matching bases. This CDR3 is built from 14 residues. Germline CDR1 is LGHDT and CDR2 is YNNKEL (reference sequence). V lost 1 base and J 2 bases, leaving 9 bases between the germline ends. CDR3 bases: TGTGCCAGCAGCCAAGTGGGGGGAGCCTACGAGCAGTACTTC. Translating gives CASSQVGGAYEQYF.